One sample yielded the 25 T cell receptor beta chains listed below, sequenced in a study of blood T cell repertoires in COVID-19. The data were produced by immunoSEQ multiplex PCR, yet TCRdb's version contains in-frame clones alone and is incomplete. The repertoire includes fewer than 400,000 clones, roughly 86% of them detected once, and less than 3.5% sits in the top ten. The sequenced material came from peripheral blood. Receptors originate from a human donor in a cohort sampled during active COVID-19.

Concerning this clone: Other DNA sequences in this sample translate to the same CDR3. The CDR3 protein is CASSRGSGGNEQFF. In nucleotides, the CDR3 is TGTGCCAGCAGTAGAGGTAGCGGGGGGAATGAGCAGTTCTTC. V and J are TRBV6-5 and TRBJ2-1, with TRBD2 identical over 10 bases. Unmatched junction bases numbered 5, after V lost 5 bases and J lost 7 bases. This CDR3 spans 14 amino acids. Looked up from germline, CDR1 is MNHEY and CDR2 is SVGAGI.

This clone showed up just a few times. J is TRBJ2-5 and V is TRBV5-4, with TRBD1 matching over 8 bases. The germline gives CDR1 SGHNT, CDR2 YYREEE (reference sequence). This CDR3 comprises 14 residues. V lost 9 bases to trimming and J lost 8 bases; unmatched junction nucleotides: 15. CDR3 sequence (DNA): TGTGCCACCGGCCGGGACAGGCTGGATTTAACCCAGTACTTC. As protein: CATGRDRLDLTQYF.

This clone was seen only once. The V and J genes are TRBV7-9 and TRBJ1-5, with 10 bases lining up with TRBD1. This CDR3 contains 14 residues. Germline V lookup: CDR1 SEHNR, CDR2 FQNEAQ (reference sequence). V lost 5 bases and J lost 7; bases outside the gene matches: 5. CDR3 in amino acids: CASSQGQGYQPQHF. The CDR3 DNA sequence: TGTGCCAGCAGCCAGGGACAGGGGTACCAGCCCCAGCATTTT.

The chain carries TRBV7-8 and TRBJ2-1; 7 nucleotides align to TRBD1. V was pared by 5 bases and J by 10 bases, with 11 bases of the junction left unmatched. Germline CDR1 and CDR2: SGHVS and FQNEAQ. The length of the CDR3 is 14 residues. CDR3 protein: CASSPDRVGSEQFF. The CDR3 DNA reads TGTGCCAGCAGCCCTGACAGGGTAGGTTCAGAGCAGTTCTTC. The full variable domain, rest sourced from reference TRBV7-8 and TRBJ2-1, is GAGVSQSPRYKVAKRGQDVALRCDPISGHVSLFWYQQALGQGPEFLTYFQNEAQLDKSGLPSDRFFAERPEGSVSTLKIQRTQQEDSAVYLCASSPDRVGSEQFFGPGTRLTVL.

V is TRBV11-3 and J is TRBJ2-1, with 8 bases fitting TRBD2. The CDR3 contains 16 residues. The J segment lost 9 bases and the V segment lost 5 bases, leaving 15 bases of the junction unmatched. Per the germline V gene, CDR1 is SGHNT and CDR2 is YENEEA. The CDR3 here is CASSQRWGLVAGEQFF. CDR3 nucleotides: TGTGCCAGCAGCCAACGCTGGGGACTAGTGGCCGGTGAGCAGTTCTTC.

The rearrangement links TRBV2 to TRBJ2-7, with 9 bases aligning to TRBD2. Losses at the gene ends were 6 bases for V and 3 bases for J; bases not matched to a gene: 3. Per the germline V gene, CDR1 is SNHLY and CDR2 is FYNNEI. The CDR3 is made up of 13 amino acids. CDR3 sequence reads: CASRTSGVYEQYF. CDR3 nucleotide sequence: TGTGCCAGCAGGACTAGCGGCGTCTACGAGCAGTACTTC.

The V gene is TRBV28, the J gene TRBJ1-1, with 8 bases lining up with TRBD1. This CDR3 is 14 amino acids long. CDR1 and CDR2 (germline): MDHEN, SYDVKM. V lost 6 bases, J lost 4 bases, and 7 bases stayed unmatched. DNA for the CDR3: TGTGCCAGCAGCCATTACGACAGGGGCACTGAAGCTTTCTTT. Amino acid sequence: CASSHYDRGTEAFF.

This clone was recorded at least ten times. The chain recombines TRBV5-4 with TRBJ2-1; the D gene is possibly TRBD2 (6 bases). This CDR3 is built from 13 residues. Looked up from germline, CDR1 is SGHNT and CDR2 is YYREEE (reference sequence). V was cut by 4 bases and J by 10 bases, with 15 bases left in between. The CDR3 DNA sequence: TGTGCCAGCAGCCCCCTAGGGGAGGACGAGCAGTTCTTC. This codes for CASSPLGEDEQFF. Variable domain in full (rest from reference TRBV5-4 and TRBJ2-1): ETGVTQSPTHLIKTRGQQVTLRCSSQSGHNTVSWYQQALGQGPQFIFQYYREEENGRGNFPPRFSGLQFPNYSSELNVNALELDDSALYLCASSPLGEDEQFFGPGTRLTVL.

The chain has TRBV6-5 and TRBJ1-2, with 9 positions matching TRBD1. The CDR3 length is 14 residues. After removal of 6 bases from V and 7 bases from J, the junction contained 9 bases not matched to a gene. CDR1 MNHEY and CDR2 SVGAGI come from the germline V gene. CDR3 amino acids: CASSPDRGRGGYTF. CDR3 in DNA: TGTGCCAGCAGCCCGGACAGGGGAAGGGGTGGCTACACCTTC.

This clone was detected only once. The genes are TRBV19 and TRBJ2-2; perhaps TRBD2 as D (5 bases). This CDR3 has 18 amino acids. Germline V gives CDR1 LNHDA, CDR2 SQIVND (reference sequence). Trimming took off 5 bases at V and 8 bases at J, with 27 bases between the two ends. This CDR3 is CASSPRPTRPGKGGELFF. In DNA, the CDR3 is TGTGCCAGTAGTCCCCGCCCGACCCGTCCGGGAAAGGGTGGGGAGCTGTTTTTT. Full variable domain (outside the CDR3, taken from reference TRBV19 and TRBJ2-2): DGGITQSPKYLFRKEGQNVTLSCEQNLNHDAMYWYRQDPGQGLRLIYYSQIVNDFQKGDIAEGYSVSREKKESFPLTVTSAQKNPTAFYLCASSPRPTRPGKGGELFFGEGSRLTVL.

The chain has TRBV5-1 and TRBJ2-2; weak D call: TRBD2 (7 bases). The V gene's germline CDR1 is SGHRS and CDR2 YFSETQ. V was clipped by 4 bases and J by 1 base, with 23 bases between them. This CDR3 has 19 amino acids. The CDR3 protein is CASSLRVNGGPLNTGELFF. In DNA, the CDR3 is TGCGCCAGCAGCCTTCGGGTAAACGGGGGGCCTCTGAACACCGGGGAGCTGTTTTTT.

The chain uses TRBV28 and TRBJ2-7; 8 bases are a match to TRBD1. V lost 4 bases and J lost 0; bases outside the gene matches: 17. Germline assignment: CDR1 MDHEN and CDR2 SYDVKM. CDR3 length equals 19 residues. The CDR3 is CASSYGTEPGTGNSYEQYF. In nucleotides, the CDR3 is TGTGCCAGCAGTTACGGGACCGAACCAGGGACAGGAAACTCCTACGAGCAGTACTTC.

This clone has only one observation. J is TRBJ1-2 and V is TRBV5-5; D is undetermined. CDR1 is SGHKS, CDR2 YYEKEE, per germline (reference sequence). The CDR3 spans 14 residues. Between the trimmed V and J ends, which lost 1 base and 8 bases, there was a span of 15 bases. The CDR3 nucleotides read TGTGCCAGCAGCTTGACCGGGTATGGTGACGGCTACACCTTC. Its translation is CASSLTGYGDGYTF.

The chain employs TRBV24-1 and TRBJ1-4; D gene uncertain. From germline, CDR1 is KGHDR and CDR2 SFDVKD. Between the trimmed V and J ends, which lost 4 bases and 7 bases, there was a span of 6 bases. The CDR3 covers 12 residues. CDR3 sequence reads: CATSELSEKLFF. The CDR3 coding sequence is TGTGCCACCAGTGAGCTTAGTGAAAAACTGTTTTTT.

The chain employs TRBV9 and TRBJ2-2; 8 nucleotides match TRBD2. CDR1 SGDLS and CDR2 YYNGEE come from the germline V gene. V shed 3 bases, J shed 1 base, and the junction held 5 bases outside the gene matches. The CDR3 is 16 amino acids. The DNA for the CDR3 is TGTGCCAGCAGCGCCCCTAGCGGGTGGAACACCGGGGAGCTGTTTTTT. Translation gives CASSAPSGWNTGELFF.

The CDR3 sequence is CASRDRGATQYF. In nucleotides, the CDR3 is TGTGCCAGTAGGGACAGGGGAGCTACGCAGTATTTT. The chain couples TRBV19 to TRBJ2-3; TRBD1 matches 9 bases. Germline V gene sequence: CDR1 LNHDA, CDR2 SQIVND (reference sequence). The CDR3 extends over 12 amino acids. V gave up 6 bases and J gave up 8 bases; unmatched junction bases: 3.

The CDR3: CASSILKGLAGGGEQFF. CDR3 nucleotide sequence: TGTGCCAGTAGTATACTCAAGGGACTAGCGGGAGGCGGTGAGCAGTTCTTC. The chain employs TRBV19 and TRBJ2-1, with 15 bases that match TRBD2. The ends lost 2 bases at V and 9 bases at J; junction bases unmatched: 8. Germline CDR1 is LNHDA and CDR2 is SQIVND (reference sequence). The CDR3 consists of 17 residues.

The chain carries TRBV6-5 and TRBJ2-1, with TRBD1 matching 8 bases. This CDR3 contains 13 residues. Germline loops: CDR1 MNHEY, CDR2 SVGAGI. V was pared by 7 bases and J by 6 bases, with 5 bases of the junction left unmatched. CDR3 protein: CASKAQGANEQFF. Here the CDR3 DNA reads TGTGCCAGCAAGGCTCAGGGGGCCAATGAGCAGTTCTTC.

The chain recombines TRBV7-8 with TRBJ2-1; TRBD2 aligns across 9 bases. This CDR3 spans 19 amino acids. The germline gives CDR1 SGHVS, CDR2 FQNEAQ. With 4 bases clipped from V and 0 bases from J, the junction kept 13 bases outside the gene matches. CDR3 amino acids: CASSWSLRGGFSSYNEQFF. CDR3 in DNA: TGTGCCAGCAGCTGGTCTTTGCGGGGGGGGTTCAGCTCCTACAATGAGCAGTTCTTC.

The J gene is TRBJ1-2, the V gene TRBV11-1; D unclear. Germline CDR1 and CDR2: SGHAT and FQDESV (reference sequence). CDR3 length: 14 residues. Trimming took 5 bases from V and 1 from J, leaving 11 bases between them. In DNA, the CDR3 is TGTGCCAGCAGCCTCAGTCGGGGTAACTATGGCTACACCTTC. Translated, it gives CASSLSRGNYGYTF.

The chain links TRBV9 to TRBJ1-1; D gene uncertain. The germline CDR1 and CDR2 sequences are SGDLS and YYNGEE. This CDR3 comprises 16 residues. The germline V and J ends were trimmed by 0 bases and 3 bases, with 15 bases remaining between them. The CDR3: CASSVAGSPGDTEAFF. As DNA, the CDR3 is TGTGCCAGCAGCGTAGCTGGGTCTCCCGGGGACACTGAAGCTTTCTTT.

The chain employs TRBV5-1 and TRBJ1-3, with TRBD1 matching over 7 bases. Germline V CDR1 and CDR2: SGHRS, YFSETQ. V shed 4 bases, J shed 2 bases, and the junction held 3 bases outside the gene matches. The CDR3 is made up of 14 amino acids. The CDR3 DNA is TGCGCCAGCAGCGGAGGGACAGCTGGAAACACCATATATTTT. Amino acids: CASSGGTAGNTIYF.

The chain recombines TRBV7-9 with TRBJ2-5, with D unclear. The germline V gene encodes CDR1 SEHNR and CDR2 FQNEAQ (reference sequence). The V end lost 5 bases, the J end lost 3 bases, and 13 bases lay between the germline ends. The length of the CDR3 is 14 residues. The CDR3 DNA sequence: TGTGCCAGCAGCCCATCGCGTGTGGAAGAGACCCAGTACTTC. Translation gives CASSPSRVEETQYF.

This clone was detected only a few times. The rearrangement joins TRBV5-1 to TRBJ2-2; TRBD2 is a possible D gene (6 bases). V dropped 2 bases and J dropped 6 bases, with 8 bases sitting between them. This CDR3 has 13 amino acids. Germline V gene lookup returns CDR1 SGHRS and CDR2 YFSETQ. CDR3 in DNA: TGCGCCAGCAGCTTAAGGGAGGCCGGGGAGCTGTTTTTT. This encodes CASSLREAGELFF. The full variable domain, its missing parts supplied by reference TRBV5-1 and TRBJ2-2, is KAGVTQTPRYLIKTRGQQVTLSCSPISGHRSVSWYQQTPGQGLQFLFEYFSETQRNKGNFPGRFSGRQFSNSRSEMNVSTLELGDSALYLCASSLREAGELFFGEGSRLTVL.

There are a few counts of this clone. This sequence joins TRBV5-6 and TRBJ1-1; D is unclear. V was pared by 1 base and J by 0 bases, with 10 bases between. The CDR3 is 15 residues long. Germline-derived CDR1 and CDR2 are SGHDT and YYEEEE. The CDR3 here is CASSLREDVNTEAFF. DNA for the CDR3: TGTGCCAGCAGCTTGAGGGAGGACGTGAACACTGAAGCTTTCTTT.